This TCR beta chain was recovered during a study of OX40 agonist ivuxolimab in advanced cancers. This table comes from immunoSEQ multiplex PCR, and its TCRdb copy is limited to in-frame clones, with some not included. The sample gives 78,000 or so clones, about 88% of which show up once; 0.7% to 1% is in the top ten. The germline CDR1 and CDR2 sequences are SGHRS and YFSETQ. The CDR3 is made up of 15 amino acids. V was pared by 1 base and J by 8 bases, with 8 bases of the junction left unmatched. This TCR derives from an adult with an advanced solid tumor such as melanoma, head and neck, liver or kidney cancer. This chain uses TRBV5-1 with TRBJ2-1; 8 bases are a match to TRBD2. The sample was CD4+ or CD8+ T cells sorted from blood, taken in a trial of the OX40 agonist ivuxolimab. The CDR3 nucleotides read TGCGCCAGCAGCTTGTCAAGCGGGAGTGGGGATGAGCAGTTCTTC. Amino acids: CASSLSSGSGDEQFF.